The TCR beta chain under discussion was sequenced for a study of blood T cell repertoires in COVID-19. At the level of the study: Samples taken during acute and convalescent COVID-19 were collected in the United States, Italy and Spain.

Looked up from germline, CDR1 is LGHNA and CDR2 is YNFKEQ. The CDR3 consists of 15 residues. The J segment lost 0 bases and the V segment lost 3 bases, leaving 3 bases of the junction unmatched. Some clones are missing from TCRdb's copy, which holds only in-frame ones; the method was immunoSEQ multiplex PCR. This sample has about 220,000 clones; 85% occur once, and the top ten carry over 2.5%. This chain connects TRBV4-2 to TRBJ2-7; 9 positions match TRBD2. This sequence was found in a man aged 45-60 years who had recovered from COVID-19. The material sequenced was peripheral blood. CDR3 bases: TGTGCCAGCAGCCAGAGCGGGAGGTACTCCTACGAGCAGTACTTC. This encodes CASSQSGRYSYEQYF.